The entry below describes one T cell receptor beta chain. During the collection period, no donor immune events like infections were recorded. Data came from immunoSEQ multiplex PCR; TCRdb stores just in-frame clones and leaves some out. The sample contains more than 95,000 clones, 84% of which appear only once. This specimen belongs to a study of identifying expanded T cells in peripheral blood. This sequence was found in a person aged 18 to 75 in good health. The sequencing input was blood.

In DNA, the CDR3 is TGTGCCAGCAGCCAAGATCGGGGGGCACCTGAACTCTACGAGCAGTACTTC. It codes for CASSQDRGAPELYEQYF. The chain recombines TRBV14 with TRBJ2-7, with a tentative D call TRBD2 (7 bases). Germline-derived CDR1 and CDR2 are SGHDN and FVKESK. The CDR3 contains 17 residues. With 0 bases removed from V and 3 bases from J, the gap between germline ends came to 18 bases.